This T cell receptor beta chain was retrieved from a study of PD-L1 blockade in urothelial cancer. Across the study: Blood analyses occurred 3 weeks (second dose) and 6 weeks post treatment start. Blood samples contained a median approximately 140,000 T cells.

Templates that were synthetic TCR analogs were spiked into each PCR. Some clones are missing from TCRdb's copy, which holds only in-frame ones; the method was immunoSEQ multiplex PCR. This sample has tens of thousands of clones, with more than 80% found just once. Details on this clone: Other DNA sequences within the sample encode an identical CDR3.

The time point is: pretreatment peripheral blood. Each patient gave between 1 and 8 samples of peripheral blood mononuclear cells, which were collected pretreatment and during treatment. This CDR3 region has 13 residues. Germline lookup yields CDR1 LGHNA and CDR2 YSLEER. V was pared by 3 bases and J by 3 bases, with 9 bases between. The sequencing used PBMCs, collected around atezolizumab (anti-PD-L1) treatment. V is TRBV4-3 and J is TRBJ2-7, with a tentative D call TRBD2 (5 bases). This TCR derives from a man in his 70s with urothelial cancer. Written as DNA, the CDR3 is TGCGCCAGCAGCCAGGATCGGGACTACGAGCAGTACTTC. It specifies CASSQDRDYEQYF.